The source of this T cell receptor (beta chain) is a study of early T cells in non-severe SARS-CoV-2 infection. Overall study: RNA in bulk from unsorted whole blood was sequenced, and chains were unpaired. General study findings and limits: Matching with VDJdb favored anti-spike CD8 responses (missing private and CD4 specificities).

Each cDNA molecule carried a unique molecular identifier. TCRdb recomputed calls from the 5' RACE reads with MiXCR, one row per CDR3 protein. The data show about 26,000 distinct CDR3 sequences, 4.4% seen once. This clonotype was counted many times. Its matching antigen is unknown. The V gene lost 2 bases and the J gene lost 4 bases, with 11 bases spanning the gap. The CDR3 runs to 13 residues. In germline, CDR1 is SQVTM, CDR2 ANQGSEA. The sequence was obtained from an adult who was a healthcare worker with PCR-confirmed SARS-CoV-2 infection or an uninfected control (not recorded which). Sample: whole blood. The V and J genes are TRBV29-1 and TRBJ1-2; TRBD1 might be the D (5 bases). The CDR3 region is CSVETGRFYGYTF. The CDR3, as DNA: TGCAGCGTTGAAACAGGTCGCTTCTATGGCTACACCTTC.